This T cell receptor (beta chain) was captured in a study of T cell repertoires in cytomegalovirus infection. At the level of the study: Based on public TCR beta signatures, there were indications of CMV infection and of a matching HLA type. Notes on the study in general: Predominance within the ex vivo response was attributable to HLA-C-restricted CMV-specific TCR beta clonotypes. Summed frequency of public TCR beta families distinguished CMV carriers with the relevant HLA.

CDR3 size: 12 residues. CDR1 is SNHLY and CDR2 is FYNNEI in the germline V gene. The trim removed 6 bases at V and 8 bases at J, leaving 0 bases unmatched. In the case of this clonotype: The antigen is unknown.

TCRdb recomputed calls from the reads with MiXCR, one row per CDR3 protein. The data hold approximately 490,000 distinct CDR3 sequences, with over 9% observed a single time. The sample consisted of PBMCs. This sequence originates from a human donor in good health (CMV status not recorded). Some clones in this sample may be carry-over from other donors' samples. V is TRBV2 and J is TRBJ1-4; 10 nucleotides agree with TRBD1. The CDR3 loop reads CASRGQGEKLFF. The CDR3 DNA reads TGTGCCAGCAGGGGACAGGGGGAAAAACTGTTTTTT. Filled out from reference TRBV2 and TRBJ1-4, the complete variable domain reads EPEVTQTPSHQVTQMGQEVILRCVPISNHLYFYWYRQILGQKVEFLVSFYNNEISEKSEIFDDQFSVERPDGSNFTLKIRSTKLEDSAMYFCASRGQGEKLFFGSGTQLSVL.